This TCR beta chain was captured by sequencing in a study of cytomegalovirus exposure and HLA in healthy donors. CDR1 SGHVS and CDR2 FNYEAQ come from the germline V gene. The CDR3 spans 14 residues. Trimming stripped 7 bases from V and 6 bases from J, with 19 bases between. In the PCR, 60 Vbeta and 13 Jbeta primers were used. The protocol was immunoSEQ multiplex PCR, while the TCRdb copy is restricted to in-frame clones and leaves out a portion. This sample has some 99,000 clones, with more than 70% found just once. This clone appeared once. Its specificity is not known. Study-level results: In an earlier analysis, about 87% or about 30%: the productive usage of most TCR beta V segments. The study designated 150 or so TCR beta chains cytomegalovirus-associated. Association of 16,951 TCR beta sequences with HLA alleles was found at 0.05 false discovery rate in a later analysis. One cluster of highly shared sequence variants probably arose as a sequencing artifact.

This receptor was identified in a female donor in good health and CMV-seronegative. Sequenced: PBMCs. The chain carries TRBV7-6 and TRBJ2-7; the D gene is possibly TRBD1 (6 bases). CDR3 sequence: CASTTPQGSGEQYF. CDR3 in DNA: TGTGCCAGCACTACGCCCCAGGGGTCTGGCGAGCAGTACTTC.